This TCR beta chain came from a study of blood T cell repertoires in COVID-19. Study-level background: From the United States, Italy and Spain came samples of acute and convalescent COVID-19.

In the original processing: From reference gene primer amplification, estimates of nucleated cell counts were derived. Libraries were prepared by immunoSEQ multiplex PCR; TCRdb keeps only in-frame clonotypes and omits some of them. The DNA gave D and trimming, while V, J and clone size come from that table. The table shows hundreds of thousands of clones, with roughly 89% occurring only once. V was pared by 3 bases and J by 7 bases, with 13 bases between. The CDR3 consists of 14 residues. The germline gives CDR1 LNHDA, CDR2 SQIVND (reference sequence). The sequenced sample consisted of peripheral blood. The J gene is TRBJ1-5, the V gene TRBV19; D is uncertain. This TCR was recovered from a man aged 60 to 69 who had recovered from COVID-19. The CDR3 region is CASSIILVAQPQHF. The CDR3, as DNA: TGTGCCAGTAGTATCATCCTAGTCGCGCAGCCCCAGCATTTT.